This TCR beta chain was profiled in a study of blood T cells in healthy people across ages. To note about this clonotype: As yet, its antigen is unknown.

Sample-barcoded 5' priming and a J-beta primer mix drove a second PCR of roughly 7 to 11 cycles. TCRdb reprocessed the 5' RACE reads with MiXCR, giving one entry per CDR3 protein. The sample has under 2,000,000 distinct CDR3 sequences, around 50% seen once; the top ten hold 2.1%. V lost 1 base, J lost 10 bases, and 13 bases stayed unmatched. The V gene's germline CDR1 is LGHNA and CDR2 YSLEER. The CDR3 loop spans 16 amino acids. Ranging in age from about 6 to 95, the donors were healthy Caucasian individuals from Russia. The study, taken as a whole, reports: CMV status of donors was unknown, possibly confounding expanded clonotype changes. Correlation between TCR beta diversity and naive T cell percentage was strong.

Sequenced sample: blood. The TCR comes from a woman in her 40s in good health. The chain uses TRBV4-3 and TRBJ2-1; TRBD1 matches 7 bases. The CDR3 loop is CASSQVQTGKLKEQFF. CDR3 in DNA: TGCGCCAGCAGCCAAGTCCAGACAGGGAAATTGAAAGAGCAGTTCTTC.